The 17 T cell receptor beta chains below come from one sample, sequenced in a study of blood T cells in healthy people across ages. A J-beta primer mix and a sample-barcoded 5' primer were used in a second PCR of about 7 to 12 cycles. One entry per CDR3 protein, called by TCRdb with MiXCR from the 5' RACE reads. The sample records more than 550,000 distinct CDR3 sequences, 22% being singletons. What was sequenced was blood. All receptors derive from a man aged 70-80 years in good health.

This clonotype was observed a handful of times. This rearrangement joins TRBV12-3 or TRBV12-4 to TRBJ1-5; no clear D gene. V was trimmed by 6 bases and J by 2 bases, leaving 11 bases between them. The CDR3 has 14 residues. This CDR3 is CASSQTNGNQPQHF. The CDR3 nucleotides are TGTGCCAGCAGCCAAACTAACGGCAATCAGCCCCAGCATTTT.

This clonotype was counted only a few times. The chain combines TRBV20-1 with TRBJ2-4; 9 nucleotides match TRBD1. In germline, CDR1 is DFQATT, CDR2 SNEGSKA (reference sequence). The CDR3 sequence is 15 residues long. Trimming cost V 3 bases and J 3 bases; bases outside gene matches: 6. As DNA, the CDR3 is TGCAGTGCTAGTTACAGGGGGCTTGGCAAAAACATTCAGTACTTC. This encodes CSASYRGLGKNIQYF.

The J gene is TRBJ1-2, the V gene TRBV20-1; perhaps TRBD1 as D (5 bases). Germline CDR1 is DFQATT and CDR2 is SNEGSKA (reference sequence). The V end was cut by 3 bases, the J end by 0 bases, with 11 bases between. The CDR3 is made up of 14 amino acids. In DNA form, the CDR3 reads TGCAGTGCTAGTGGGGGGTCCACTAACTATGGCTACACCTTC. Encoded protein: CSASGGSTNYGYTF.

The chain is built from TRBV29-1 and TRBJ2-1; maybe TRBD2 (6 bases). In germline, CDR1 is SQVTM, CDR2 ANQGSEA. V lost 3 bases and J 3 bases, leaving 9 bases between the germline ends. The CDR3 sequence is 13 residues long. The CDR3 sequence: CSVDLGGYNEQFF. CDR3 nucleotides: TGCAGCGTTGACCTGGGGGGCTACAATGAGCAGTTCTTC.

A few counts support this clonotype. This chain links TRBV20-1 with TRBJ2-5; TRBD2 agrees at 10 bases. CDR1 is DFQATT and CDR2 is SNEGSKA in the germline V gene (reference sequence). J gave up 5 bases and V 3 bases, and 6 bases lay outside the gene matches. There are 14 residues in the CDR3. The CDR3 loop is CSASPSGSWETQYF. The CDR3 DNA follows: TGCAGTGCTAGCCCTAGCGGGAGTTGGGAGACCCAGTACTTC.

This chain links TRBV27 with TRBJ2-1; unclear D gene. V was cut by 1 base and J by 4 bases, with 8 bases left in between. This CDR3 region has 14 residues. The germline CDR1 and CDR2 sequences are MNHEY and SMNVEV (reference sequence). This CDR3 reads CASSLYGRYNEQFF. The CDR3 nucleotides read TGTGCCAGCAGTTTATACGGTAGATACAATGAGCAGTTCTTC.

The genes are TRBV20-1 and TRBJ1-3, with 8 bases matching TRBD1. From germline, CDR1 is DFQATT and CDR2 SNEGSKA (reference sequence). The J segment lost 0 bases and the V segment lost 6 bases, leaving 7 bases of the junction unmatched. CDR3 length equals 15 residues. The CDR3 DNA is TGCAGTGCCACGACAGGGGCGATCTCTGGAAACACCATATATTTT. Its translation: CSATTGAISGNTIYF.

This clonotype showed up just a few times. This sequence joins TRBV28 and TRBJ2-1; possibly TRBD1 for D (5 bases). V was cut by 8 bases and J by 8 bases, with 10 bases left in between. Germline values: CDR1 MDHEN, CDR2 SYDVKM. The CDR3 contains 11 residues. The CDR3 sequence is CASSGMDEQFF. The CDR3 region has the DNA TGTGCCAGCTCAGGGATGGATGAGCAGTTCTTC.

J is TRBJ2-5 and V is TRBV18; the D gene is possibly TRBD1 (5 bases). V was clipped by 2 bases and J by 6 bases, with 16 bases between them. The CDR3 loop spans 15 amino acids. Germline V gene data show CDR1 as KGHSH and CDR2 as LQKENI. CDR3 amino acids: CASSPARTRIQTQYF. Written as DNA, the CDR3 is TGTGCCAGCTCACCAGCCCGGACAAGGATCCAGACCCAGTACTTC.

With regard to this clonotype: This clone may be a read error of a much larger clone one base away. The chain joins TRBV5-1 to TRBJ2-5; D unclear. The J call may be incorrect, as the DNA end agrees better with TRBJ2-7. CDR1 and CDR2 (germline): SGHRS, YFSETQ. CDR3 length equals 13 residues. The CDR3 reads CVSSLDGFAEQYF. CDR3 DNA: TGCGTCAGCAGCTTGGACGGCTTCGCCGAGCAGTACTTC.

This clonotype was seen many times. The V and J genes are TRBV6-2 or TRBV6-3 and TRBJ2-3, with a tentative D call TRBD1 (6 bases). The ends were cut back, 6 bases at V and 3 bases at J, with 7 bases in the middle. From germline, CDR1 is MNHEY and CDR2 SVGEGT. The CDR3 totals 12 residues. CDR3 bases: TGTGCCAGCAGCGACAGGACAGATACGCAGTATTTT. This gives the protein CASSDRTDTQYF.

The rearrangement joins TRBV18 to TRBJ2-1; D may match TRBD1 or TRBD2 (5 bases each). The V and J ends lost 5 bases and 10 bases respectively, with 15 bases between them. The V gene's germline CDR1 is KGHSH and CDR2 LQKENI. The CDR3 covers 13 residues. In nucleotides, the CDR3 is TGTGCCAGCTCATCGGGTGAGGGGCTGGAGCAGTTCTTC. Protein sequence: CASSSGEGLEQFF.

This clonotype has at least ten counts. This sequence joins TRBV10-3 and TRBJ2-5, with 7 bases identical to TRBD2. V trimming: 4 bases; J trimming: 2 bases; junction bases outside the gene matches: 4. The CDR3 length is 14 residues. The germline gives CDR1 ENHRY, CDR2 SYGVKD. The CDR3 nucleotides read TGTGCCATCAGTGGTTCGGGGGGACAAGAGACCCAGTACTTC. Protein product: CAISGSGGQETQYF.

This clonotype was seen only a few times. CDR3: CASSQFPSRYGYTF. The CDR3 DNA sequence: TGTGCCAGCAGCCAATTCCCATCCCGCTATGGCTACACCTTC. The chain couples TRBV14 to TRBJ1-2; D not resolved. The ends were cut back, 2 bases at V and 4 bases at J, with 11 bases in the middle. Germline CDR1 and CDR2: SGHDN and FVKESK. There are 14 residues in the CDR3.

A note on this clonotype: This could be a read error, since a much larger clone is one nucleotide away. This rearrangement joins TRBV12-3 or TRBV12-4 to TRBJ2-1, with TRBD2 matching 11 bases. The length of the CDR3 is 15 residues. This CDR3 is CVSTISGGAYNEQFF. The CDR3 bases are TGTGTCAGCACTATTAGCGGGGGGGCCTACAATGAGCAGTTCTTC.

The chain has TRBV6-5 and TRBJ1-5, with D perhaps TRBD1 (6 bases). V lost 4 bases and J lost 3, with 7 bases in between. The CDR3 contains 13 residues. Germline values: CDR1 MNHEY, CDR2 SVGAGI. The CDR3 bases are TGTGCCAGCAGTTGGGACACCAATCAGCCCCAGCATTTT. Translated: CASSWDTNQPQHF.

This clonotype was observed once. CDR3 DNA: TGCAGTGCGGTCCCTCCCGGGAAGCACACTGAAGCTTTCTTT. Protein: CSAVPPGKHTEAFF. The genes are TRBV20-1 and TRBJ1-1, with D unresolved. The CDR3 is 14 amino acids. CDR1 is DFQATT and CDR2 is SNEGSKA in the germline V gene (reference sequence). Trimming stripped 6 bases from V and 3 bases from J, with 17 bases between.